The 15 T cell receptor beta chains below come from one sample, sequenced in a study of cytomegalovirus exposure and HLA in healthy donors. The PCR ran on 60 Vbeta and 13 Jbeta primers. Data came from immunoSEQ multiplex PCR; TCRdb stores just in-frame clones and leaves some out. The sample yields around 150,000 clones, roughly three quarters seen once. Specimen: PBMCs. These receptors originate from a woman between 50 and 59 years old in good health and CMV-seronegative.

The chain links TRBV4-2 to TRBJ2-7; 7 bases align to TRBD2. CDR3 length: 14 amino acids. The V gene's germline CDR1 is LGHNA and CDR2 YNFKEQ. V was clipped by 3 bases and J by 1 base; unmatched bases: 3. CDR3 in DNA: TGTGCCAGCAGCCACGGCGGGGGATCCTACGAGCAGTACTTC. This encodes CASSHGGGSYEQYF.

This clone came up a few times. V and J are TRBV21-1 and TRBJ1-1; the table names TRBD1, a call not compared with the DNA. TRBV21-1 is described as a pseudogene. This CDR3 comprises 14 residues. DNA of the CDR3: TGTGCCAGTAAAAGGGGGCGCTTGGACACTGAAGCTTTCTTT. As protein: CASKRGRLDTEAFF.

As to this clone: Germline and junction disagree at one end, which may indicate a read error. The chain employs TRBV5-4 and TRBJ2-5, with D tentatively TRBD1 (5 bases). The V gene's germline CDR1 is SGHNT and CDR2 YYREEE (reference sequence). There are 14 residues in the CDR3. The CDR3 here is CASSLVGRQGVRDF. CDR3 nucleotide sequence: TGTGCCAGCAGCTTGGTAGGTCGCCAGGGTGTCAGGGACTTC.

The chain links TRBV28 to TRBJ1-2, with D tentatively TRBD1 (5 bases). Germline V CDR1 and CDR2: MDHEN, SYDVKM. The V and J ends lost 2 bases and 2 bases respectively, with 12 bases between them. The CDR3 has 15 amino acids. The chain's CDR3 is CASSLLAGPNYGYTF. The CDR3 region has the DNA TGTGCCAGCAGTTTACTGGCAGGGCCGAACTATGGCTACACCTTC.

The chain employs TRBV7-9 and TRBJ1-1; D perhaps matches TRBD1 (5 bases). CDR3 length equals 14 residues. Trimming shortened V by 5 bases and J by 4 bases, and 14 bases separated the two germline ends. CDR1 and CDR2 from the germline V gene are SEHNR and FQNEAQ (reference sequence). This chain's CDR3 is CASSPTPGVTEAFF. DNA of the CDR3: TGTGCCAGCAGCCCCACCCCGGGGGTCACTGAAGCTTTCTTT.

The V gene is TRBV15, the J gene TRBJ2-7; a weak D match, TRBD2 (7 bases). V lost 5 bases, J lost 5 bases, and 16 bases lay in between. Looked up from germline, CDR1 is LNHNV and CDR2 is YYDKDF (reference sequence). The CDR3 totals 14 residues. The CDR3 loop reads CATSLAAGAHEQYF. CDR3 in DNA: TGTGCCACCAGCCTCGCGGCGGGGGCCCACGAGCAGTACTTC.

The chain links TRBV6-1 to TRBJ1-1; perhaps TRBD1 as D (5 bases). CDR1 is MNHNS, CDR2 SASEGT, per germline. V lost 6 bases and J lost 0, with 14 bases in between. The CDR3 is 15 residues long. The CDR3 nucleotides read TGTGCCAGCAGGACACCGGCGGGGCTGAACACTGAAGCTTTCTTT. Its translation: CASRTPAGLNTEAFF.

The chain joins TRBV6-1 to TRBJ1-1, with D possibly matching TRBD1 (6 bases). The ends were cut back, 4 bases at V and 6 bases at J, with 18 bases in the middle. Per the germline V gene, CDR1 is MNHNS and CDR2 is SASEGT. The CDR3 loop spans 15 amino acids. The CDR3 protein is CASSGYRALPSEAFF. CDR3 bases: TGTGCCAGCAGTGGGTACAGGGCACTCCCCTCTGAAGCTTTCTTT.

This chain joins TRBV15 and TRBJ2-3; TRBD2 might be the D (6 bases). This CDR3 is 15 amino acids long. V shed 1 base and J shed 1 base, with 9 bases lying between them. Germline V lookup: CDR1 LNHNV, CDR2 YYDKDF (reference sequence). CDR3 in DNA: TGTGCCACCAGCAGAGCTGCTAGCGGCACAGATACGCAGTATTTT. Translated, it gives CATSRAASGTDTQYF.

The J gene is TRBJ2-1, the V gene TRBV7-2; 10 bases agree with TRBD1. Germline values: CDR1 SGHTA, CDR2 FQGNSA. The CDR3 runs to 15 residues. After removal of 5 bases from V and 3 bases from J, the junction contained 4 bases not matched to a gene. The DNA of the CDR3 is TGTGCCAGCAGCGAACGGACAGGGGGCTACAATGAGCAGTTCTTC. This gives the protein CASSERTGGYNEQFF. The variable domain in full, with the rest retrieved from reference TRBV7-2 and TRBJ2-1, is GAGVSQSPSNKVTEKGKDVELRCDPISGHTALYWYRQSLGQGLEFLIYFQGNSAPDKSGLPSDRFSAERTGGSVSTLTIQRTQQEDSAVYLCASSERTGGYNEQFFGPGTRLTVL.

The rearrangement links TRBV4-3 to TRBJ2-7, with 11 bases identical to TRBD2. The V gene's germline CDR1 is LGHNA and CDR2 YSLEER. J lost 2 bases, V lost 1 base, and 13 bases had no gene match. The CDR3 runs 19 residues. The CDR3 reads CASSQASASGGTRAYEQYF. Written as DNA, the CDR3 is TGCGCCAGCAGCCAAGCCTCGGCTAGCGGGGGGACTAGGGCCTACGAGCAGTACTTC.

This clone was seen more than once but under ten times. The gene calls are TRBV12-2 and TRBJ1-6; the DNA was not compared with TRBD1, the D call given in the table. TRBV12-2 is a listed pseudogene. This CDR3 contains 19 residues. CDR3 nucleotide sequence: TGTGCAAGTCGCTTAGCCCAACTCCACCTCGGACAGGGTAATTCACCCCTCCACTTT. Residues: CASRLAQLHLGQGNSPLHF.

The J gene is TRBJ2-7, the V gene TRBV19; 7 nucleotides match TRBD1. The germline V gene encodes CDR1 LNHDA and CDR2 SQIVND (reference sequence). The J segment lost 5 bases and the V segment lost 4 bases, leaving 5 bases of the junction unmatched. The CDR3 is 13 residues long. As DNA, the CDR3 is TGTGCCAGTAGTAGGGGACAGACCAACGAGCAGTACTTC. Protein: CASSRGQTNEQYF.

This clone was recorded a few times. V gene TRBV4-2 combines with J gene TRBJ1-1; D uncertain. V shed 0 bases and J shed 1 base, with 6 bases lying between them. Germline CDR1 and CDR2: LGHNA and YNFKEQ. This CDR3 region has 14 residues. For the CDR3, the DNA is TGTGCCAGCAGCCAAGATCGACAGAACACTGAAGCTTTCTTT. Translated, it gives CASSQDRQNTEAFF.

The chain is built from TRBV6-5 and TRBJ1-3; D is unresolved. V lost 7 bases and J 0 bases, leaving 13 bases between the germline ends. CDR1 and CDR2 (germline): MNHEY, SVGAGI. This CDR3 has 15 amino acids. This CDR3 reads CASTLSASSGNTIYF. As DNA, the CDR3 is TGTGCCAGCACTCTAAGCGCCAGCTCTGGAAACACCATATATTTT.